The 30 T cell receptor beta chains reported below all come from one sample, sequenced in a study of vaccination and CD4 T cells after COVID-19. Time point noted: late sampling 161 to 241 days after vaccination in three convalescent patients. Specified treatment: roughly ten-day PBMC culture with coronavirus spike peptide pools or control peptides (ViraFEST assay). An Oncomine TCR Beta short-read assay was used to sequence the DNA from cultured CD4+ T cells. TCRdb re-called the PCR reads through MiXCR, storing one row per CDR3 protein. Among tens of thousands of distinct CDR3 sequences listed, around two fifths were seen once. The antigens for these receptors are not known. The sequencing here drew on CD4+ T cells from blood, cultured in vitro, taken about 7 months after SARS-CoV-2 vaccination. The receptors derive from a human donor who had recovered from COVID-19.

Relative to its sample, this clonotype is medium-sized. The CDR3 region has the DNA TGTGCCAGCAGCTGGGGGCCTTTGTCGGATACGCAGTATTTT. Protein sequence: CASSWGPLSDTQYF. The gene calls are TRBV7-8 and TRBJ2-3; D may be TRBD1 (6 bases). V lost 4 bases and J 6 bases, leaving 14 bases between the germline ends. The CDR3 extends over 14 amino acids. Germline V lookup: CDR1 SGHVS, CDR2 FQNEAQ. Combining the CDR3 with reference TRBV7-8 and TRBJ2-3 gives the whole variable domain GAGVSQSPRYKVAKRGQDVALRCDPISGHVSLFWYQQALGQGPEFLTYFQNEAQLDKSGLPSDRFFAERPEGSVSTLKIQRTQQEDSAVYLCASSWGPLSDTQYFGPGTRLTVL.

There are a few counts of this clonotype. The chain combines TRBV2 with TRBJ1-2; 8 bases are a match to TRBD1. There are 14 residues in the CDR3. Trimming cost V 6 bases and J 3 bases; bases outside gene matches: 6. Germline values: CDR1 SNHLY, CDR2 FYNNEI. The CDR3 nucleotides are TGTGCCAGCAGCAACTCAGGGGGCTACTATGGCTACACCTTC. Translated, it gives CASSNSGGYYGYTF.

This clonotype was detected only a few times. This sequence joins TRBV19 and TRBJ2-5; 7 bases are a match to TRBD1. This CDR3 has 14 residues. With V trimmed by 5 bases and J by 5 bases, 8 bases remained unmatched. Per germline, CDR1 LNHDA and CDR2 SQIVND (reference sequence). CDR3 region: CASSARQGFETQYF. Written as DNA, the CDR3 is TGTGCCAGTAGTGCCAGACAGGGATTCGAGACCCAGTACTTC.

The chain couples TRBV27 to TRBJ2-1; D possibly uses TRBD1 or TRBD2 (5 bases each). From germline, CDR1 is MNHEY and CDR2 SMNVEV (reference sequence). With 1 base removed from V and 0 bases from J, the gap between germline ends came to 7 bases. The CDR3 is made up of 15 amino acids. The CDR3 DNA is TGTGCCAGCAGTTTATGGGGGAGCTCCTACAATGAGCAGTTCTTC. This gives the protein CASSLWGSSYNEQFF.

The chain carries TRBV4-1 and TRBJ2-2; 10 bases map to TRBD1. CDR3 length equals 15 residues. The germline V gene encodes CDR1 MGHRA and CDR2 YSYEKL. V dropped 4 bases and J dropped 4; count of bases not matched to a gene: 3. The CDR3 nucleotides are TGCGCCAGCAGCCGGGGACAGGGGACCACCGGGGAGCTGTTTTTT. Its translation is CASSRGQGTTGELFF.

The chain carries TRBV5-1 and TRBJ2-5; the D gene could be TRBD1 or TRBD2 (5 bases each). CDR3 length: 14 amino acids. Germline CDR1 and CDR2: SGHRS and YFSETQ. Trimming pared 1 base from V and 5 bases from J, leaving 12 bases between. The CDR3 region is CASSLWGTGETQYF. CDR3 DNA: TGCGCCAGCAGCTTGTGGGGGACGGGGGAGACCCAGTACTTC.

The chain employs TRBV7-9 and TRBJ2-2; D is possibly TRBD2 (6 bases). V was shortened by 1 base and J by 5 bases, with 14 bases between the two germline ends. CDR3 length equals 16 residues. The germline V gene has CDR1 SEHNR and CDR2 FQNEAQ (reference sequence). CDR3 DNA sequence: TGTGCCAGCAGCTTAGTTGGAGGGGTCGGTACCGGGGAGCTGTTTTTT. As protein: CASSLVGGVGTGELFF.

The J gene is TRBJ2-1, the V gene TRBV20-1; D gene ambiguous. Germline assignment: CDR1 DFQATT and CDR2 SNEGSKA (reference sequence). The CDR3 length is 11 residues. V lost 7 bases and J 4 bases, leaving 8 bases between the germline ends. The CDR3 protein is CSVAGYNEQFF. The CDR3, as DNA: TGCAGTGTAGCAGGATACAATGAGCAGTTCTTC.

The chain joins TRBV7-9 to TRBJ1-6; no firm D call. The CDR3 covers 16 residues. From germline, CDR1 is SEHNR and CDR2 FQNEAQ (reference sequence). The V and J ends lost 6 bases and 0 bases respectively, with 12 bases between them. The CDR3 DNA sequence: TGTGCCAGCAGTGAGGGTTTCGTCTCCTATAATTCACCCCTCCACTTT. Its translation is CASSEGFVSYNSPLHF.

CDR3 loop: CSARSWGEEYF. The CDR3 coding sequence is TGCAGTGCTAGATCGTGGGGGGAAGAGTACTTC. This rearrangement joins TRBV20-1 to TRBJ2-7, with a tentative D call TRBD2 (6 bases). Trimming removed 2 bases from V and 11 bases from J, with 13 bases in between. Germline V gene data show CDR1 as DFQATT and CDR2 as SNEGSKA (reference sequence). This CDR3 is built from 11 residues.

J is TRBJ2-3 and V is TRBV7-2, with no clear D. Germline values: CDR1 SGHTA, CDR2 FQGNSA. With 2 bases removed from V and 4 bases from J, the gap between germline ends came to 13 bases. CDR3 length equals 15 residues. The CDR3: CASSLIPGPADTQYF. The DNA of the CDR3 is TGTGCCAGCAGCTTAATACCCGGCCCCGCAGATACGCAGTATTTT.

The rearrangement links TRBV20-1 to TRBJ2-1, with TRBD2 matching 8 bases. V was clipped by 1 base and J by 0 bases; unmatched bases: 5. Germline V gene data show CDR1 as DFQATT and CDR2 as SNEGSKA (reference sequence). This CDR3 spans 16 amino acids. This CDR3 is CSARGPSGSSYNEQFF. CDR3 sequence (DNA): TGCAGTGCTAGAGGTCCGAGCGGGAGCTCCTACAATGAGCAGTTCTTC.

The chain uses TRBV20-1 and TRBJ1-1, with D unresolved. There are 13 residues in the CDR3. Trimming cost V 2 bases and J 8 bases, with 15 bases left between them. Germline CDR1 reads DFQATT; CDR2 reads SNEGSKA (reference sequence). The CDR3 region has the DNA TGCAGTGCTAGATCTTTCGTGGATGGAGAAGCTTTCTTT. It is translated as CSARSFVDGEAFF.

V is TRBV30 and J is TRBJ1-2; D gene uncertain. V lost 8 bases, J lost 3 bases, and 13 bases lay in between. Germline CDR1 is GTSNPN and CDR2 is SVGIG (reference sequence). The CDR3 spans 12 residues. The CDR3 region is CAHEREYYGYTF. The CDR3 nucleotides are TGTGCCCATGAGAGGGAATACTATGGCTACACCTTC.

This clonotype was picked up a small number of times. The chain couples TRBV27 to TRBJ1-2, with TRBD1 as a possible D gene (6 bases). Germline V gene data show CDR1 as MNHEY and CDR2 as SMNVEV (reference sequence). The CDR3 contains 14 residues. V lost 5 bases to trimming and J lost 3 bases, with 13 bases between them. The CDR3 DNA reads as TGTGCCAGCAGTCCGTATGGGGGCCACTATGGCTACACCTTC. The encoded protein is CASSPYGGHYGYTF.

This chain connects TRBV11-1 to TRBJ2-1; D is uncertain. V gave up 2 bases and J gave up 4 bases, with 6 bases separating them. The germline V gene encodes CDR1 SGHAT and CDR2 FQDESV (reference sequence). The CDR3 totals 13 residues. The CDR3 here is CASSLNAYNEQFF. The DNA of the CDR3 is TGTGCCAGCAGCTTAAATGCGTACAATGAGCAGTTCTTC. Complete variable domain (other parts from reference TRBV11-1 and TRBJ2-1): EAEVAQSPRYKITEKSQAVAFWCDPISGHATLYWYRQILGQGPELLVQFQDESVVDDSQLPKDRFSAERLKGVDSTLKIQPAELGDSAMYLCASSLNAYNEQFFGPGTRLTVL.

V usage is TRBV7-2 and J usage is TRBJ2-5, with D uncertain. V was trimmed by 1 base and J by 2 bases, leaving 8 bases between them. The CDR3 has 14 amino acids. From germline, CDR1 is SGHTA and CDR2 FQGNSA. The CDR3 DNA reads TGTGCCAGCAGCTTAGTAGTCAGTCAAGAGACCCAGTACTTC. It translates to CASSLVVSQETQYF.

V and J are TRBV5-1 and TRBJ2-5; TRBD1 matches at 7 bases. Unmatched junction bases numbered 4, after V lost 0 bases and J lost 5 bases. The CDR3 covers 14 residues. The germline CDR1 and CDR2 sequences are SGHRS and YFSETQ. The DNA for the CDR3 is TGCGCCAGCAGCTTGGTAGGGGGCTCGGAGACCCAGTACTTC. Translated: CASSLVGGSETQYF.

This clonotype was detected once. The chain combines TRBV6-1 with TRBJ2-1, with D perhaps given as TRBD1 or TRBD2 (5 bases each). The CDR3 is 15 amino acids. Germline V gene lookup returns CDR1 MNHNS and CDR2 SASEGT. V was cut by 6 bases and J by 3 bases, with 15 bases left in between. CDR3 sequence reads: CASRASGTIYNEQFF. The CDR3, as DNA: TGTGCCAGCAGGGCCTCGGGGACCATCTACAATGAGCAGTTCTTC.

This clonotype has just a few counts. This sequence joins TRBV19 and TRBJ2-2; 12 bases are shared with TRBD2. Trimming at V came to 4 bases and at J to 4 bases, leaving 1 base not matched to a gene. The length of the CDR3 is 15 residues. CDR1 is LNHDA and CDR2 is SQIVND in the germline V gene (reference sequence). The CDR3 nucleotides are TGTGCCAGTAGTACTAGCGGGAGGGCCACCGGGGAGCTGTTTTTT. Residues: CASSTSGRATGELFF.

The rearrangement uses TRBV29-1 and TRBJ2-7, with D uncertain. This CDR3 has 11 residues. Germline loops: CDR1 SQVTM, CDR2 ANQGSEA. V dropped 4 bases and J dropped 0 bases, with 4 bases sitting between them. The DNA for the CDR3 is TGCAGCGTTGTACGCTCCTACGAGCAGTACTTC. Translated, it gives CSVVRSYEQYF.

The sample holds one count of this clonotype. The V call is TRBV4-1, the J call TRBJ2-7; D is possibly TRBD1 (6 bases). This CDR3 has 16 amino acids. Between the trimmed V and J ends, which lost 4 bases and 0 bases, there was a span of 16 bases. CDR1 and CDR2 from the germline V gene are MGHRA and YSYEKL. CDR3 protein: CASSPTQTTGSYEQYF. As DNA, the CDR3 is TGCGCCAGCAGCCCTACTCAGACGACAGGCTCCTACGAGCAGTACTTC.

This clonotype was picked up a small number of times. The chain is built from TRBV6-1 and TRBJ2-1, with TRBD1 as a possible D gene (6 bases). Trimming cost V 5 bases and J 4 bases, with 12 bases left between them. Germline V gene lookup returns CDR1 MNHNS and CDR2 SASEGT. The CDR3 has 14 residues. Here the CDR3 reads CASSPWDTYNEQFF. In DNA, the CDR3 is TGTGCCAGCAGTCCGTGGGACACTTACAATGAGCAGTTCTTC.

This clonotype was found a few times. V usage is TRBV6-1 and J usage is TRBJ1-6; D gene uncertain. Germline-derived CDR1 and CDR2 are MNHNS and SASEGT. CDR3 size: 13 residues. Trimming cost V 6 bases and J 12 bases, with 15 bases left between them. The CDR3 DNA is TGTGCCAGCAGAGGTGACGCCCCGGTACCCCTCCACTTT. Protein: CASRGDAPVPLHF.

The chain recombines TRBV30 with TRBJ1-2; D ambiguous. CDR1 and CDR2 from the germline V gene are GTSNPN and SVGIG (reference sequence). Trimming removed 4 bases from V and 11 bases from J, with 20 bases in between. There are 13 residues in the CDR3. In DNA, the CDR3 is TGTGCCTGGACCCTCCTCCCCCAAGGGCCTTACACCTTC. It codes for CAWTLLPQGPYTF.

The chain recombines TRBV7-9 with TRBJ2-3; the D is unclear. CDR1 is SEHNR, CDR2 FQNEAQ, per germline (reference sequence). The ends were cut back, 5 bases at V and 4 bases at J, with 10 bases in the middle. CDR3 length: 13 amino acids. The CDR3 DNA reads as TGTGCCAGCAGCCCTATTGTTGCAGATACGCAGTATTTT. This sequence encodes CASSPIVADTQYF.

V and J are TRBV28 and TRBJ1-5, with TRBD1 matching over 7 bases. V trimming: 1 base; J trimming: 6 bases; junction bases outside the gene matches: 15. Germline V gene lookup returns CDR1 MDHEN and CDR2 SYDVKM. The CDR3 loop spans 18 amino acids. In nucleotides, the CDR3 is TGTGCCAGCAGTTTATTTGCCGGGTCAGGACAGGCGGGTCAGCCCCAGCATTTT. It translates to CASSLFAGSGQAGQPQHF.

The sample holds a few counts of this clonotype. CDR3 amino acids: CSASTLLAGGADTQYF. The CDR3 DNA is TGCAGTGCTAGTACCCTACTAGCGGGGGGTGCAGATACGCAGTATTTT. The chain carries TRBV20-1 and TRBJ2-3; 12 nucleotides agree with TRBD2. Losses at the gene ends were 3 bases for V and 4 bases for J; bases not matched to a gene: 8. The CDR3 has 16 amino acids. The germline gives CDR1 DFQATT, CDR2 SNEGSKA (reference sequence).

The chain carries TRBV11-1 and TRBJ2-5; D gene ambiguous. The CDR3 consists of 14 residues. Germline loops: CDR1 SGHAT, CDR2 FQDESV (reference sequence). V was trimmed by 8 bases and J by 3 bases, leaving 16 bases between them. This CDR3 is CASRVGRHKETQYF. The CDR3, as DNA: TGTGCCAGCCGGGTCGGACGCCATAAAGAGACCCAGTACTTC.

This chain uses TRBV7-2 with TRBJ2-2; D unresolved. The CDR3 runs 13 residues. Germline V gene data show CDR1 as SGHTA and CDR2 as FQGNSA. Trimming left V 2 bases short and J 7 bases short, with 8 bases between. The DNA of the CDR3 is TGTGCCAGCAGCTTATCTAGAGTCGGGGAGCTGTTTTTT. It is translated as CASSLSRVGELFF. The full variable domain, in which reference TRBV7-2 and TRBJ2-2 provide the parts outside the CDR3, is GAGVSQSPSNKVTEKGKDVELRCDPISGHTALYWYRQSLGQGLEFLIYFQGNSAPDKSGLPSDRFSAERTGGSVSTLTIQRTQQEDSAVYLCASSLSRVGELFFGEGSRLTVL.